In this sample, the clone carrying this TCR beta chain turned up once. Other DNA variants within this sample encode the same CDR3. This table comes from immunoSEQ multiplex PCR, and its TCRdb copy is limited to in-frame clones, with some not included. Of 2 million to 2.5 million clones detected, about nine tenths appear once; the ten largest clones hold approximately 0.41%. This record comes from a study of shared clonotypes between healthy human individuals. V lost 5 bases to trimming and J lost 5 bases; unmatched junction nucleotides: 3. This CDR3 is built from 14 residues. Germline CDR1 reads SGHTA; CDR2 reads FQGNSA.

The chain combines TRBV7-2 with TRBJ1-5, with 10 bases aligning to TRBD1. This TCR was sampled from a man aged 18 to 35 in good health. Some clones in this sample may be carry-over from other donors' samples. Source material: naive CD4+ T cells from PBMCs. Documented subset: CD45RA+ positively selected. The CDR3 reads CASSLGQGDQPQHF. The CDR3 coding sequence is TGTGCCAGCAGCCTAGGACAGGGGGATCAGCCCCAGCATTTT. Filled out from reference TRBV7-2 and TRBJ1-5, the complete variable domain reads GAGVSQSPSNKVTEKGKDVELRCDPISGHTALYWYRQSLGQGLEFLIYFQGNSAPDKSGLPSDRFSAERTGGSVSTLTIQRTQQEDSAVYLCASSLGQGDQPQHFGDGTRLSIL.